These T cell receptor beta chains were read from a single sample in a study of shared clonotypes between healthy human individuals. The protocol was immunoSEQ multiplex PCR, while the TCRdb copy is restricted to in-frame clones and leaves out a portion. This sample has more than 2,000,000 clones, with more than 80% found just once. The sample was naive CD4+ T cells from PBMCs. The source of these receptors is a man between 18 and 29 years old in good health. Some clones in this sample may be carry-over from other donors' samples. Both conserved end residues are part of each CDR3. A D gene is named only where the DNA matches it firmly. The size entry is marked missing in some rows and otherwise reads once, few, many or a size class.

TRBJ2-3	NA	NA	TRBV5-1	CASSLAVTDTQYF	TGCGCCAGCAGCTTGGCCGTCACAGATACGCAGTATTTT
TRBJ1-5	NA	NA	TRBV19	CASSINSGDQPQHF	TGTGCCAGTAGTATAAACAGCGGGGATCAGCCCCAGCATTTT
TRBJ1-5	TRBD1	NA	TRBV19	CASSRGQGVQPQHF	TGTGCCAGTAGTAGGGGACAGGGAGTTCAGCCCCAGCATTTT
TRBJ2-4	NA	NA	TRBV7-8	CASSPTRRERLAKNIQYF	TGTGCCAGCAGCCCCACCCGACGGGAGAGGTTAGCCAAAAACATTCAGTACTTC
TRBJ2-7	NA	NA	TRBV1	CTSSQDTGYSYEQYF	TGCACCAGCAGCCAAGACACAGGTTACTCCTACGAGCAGTACTTC
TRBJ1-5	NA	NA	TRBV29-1	CSVSRGRGANQPQHF	TGCAGCGTTTCCCGTGGAAGGGGCGCAAATCAGCCCCAGCATTTT
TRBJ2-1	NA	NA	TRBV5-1	CASSLGMIAREQFF	TGCGCCAGCAGCTTGGGGATGATAGCAAGGGAGCAGTTCTTC
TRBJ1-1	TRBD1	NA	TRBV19	CASTPQGQGATEAFF	TGTGCCAGTACCCCACAGGGACAGGGGGCCACTGAAGCTTTCTTT
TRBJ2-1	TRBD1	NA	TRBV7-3	CASSINRDSAYNEQFF	TGTGCCAGCAGCATCAACCGGGACAGCGCTTACAATGAGCAGTTCTTC
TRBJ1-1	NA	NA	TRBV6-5	CASSYSRGRTEAFF	TGTGCCAGCAGTTACTCACGGGGGCGGACTGAAGCTTTCTTT
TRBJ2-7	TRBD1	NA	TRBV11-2	CASSLLRDRGPYEQYF	TGTGCCAGCAGCTTACTCCGGGACAGGGGACCCTACGAGCAGTACTTC
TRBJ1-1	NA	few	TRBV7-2	CASSAGPDNTEAFF	TGTGCCAGCAGCGCAGGGCCCGATAACACTGAAGCTTTCTTT
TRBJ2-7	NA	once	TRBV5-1	CASSIGPQGYEQYF	TGCGCCAGCAGCATCGGGCCACAGGGCTACGAGCAGTACTTC